This TCR beta chain was sequenced in a study of shared clonotypes between healthy human individuals. Germline CDR1 and CDR2: ENHRY and SYGVKD. V lost 5 bases, J lost 0 bases, and 6 bases stayed unmatched. This CDR3 has 16 amino acids. Findings and limits, study-wide: On the whole, naive subsets had larger estimated richness than memory subsets had.

With respect to this clone: Its specificity is unknown.

Profiling relied on immunoSEQ multiplex PCR, and the TCRdb table lists in-frame clones only, not all of them. Altogether around 2,000,000 clones are present, 93% being singletons, with the ten largest covering more than 1.5%. It was CD45RO-negative cells, positively selected for CCR7, that made up naive CD8 cells, with terminally differentiated effector memory CD45RA+ cells excluded. All donors qualified as healthy HIV-negative adults and had experienced no recent acute infections or vaccinations. The chain is built from TRBV10-3 and TRBJ1-1; 10 nucleotides agree with TRBD1. The TCR comes from a man younger than 35 in good health. Some clones in this sample may be carry-over from other donors' samples. The sequenced sample consisted of naive CD8+ T cells from PBMCs. CDR3 nucleotides: TGTGCCATCAGTCCCGGGACAGGGGCCATGAACACTGAAGCTTTCTTT. Protein: CAISPGTGAMNTEAFF.